The source of this T cell receptor (beta chain) is a study of blood T cells in healthy people across ages (dated by TCRdb to about 2015). Background for the entire study: In model experiments, template switching captured roughly one uniquely barcoded TCR beta cDNA molecule for every two T cells. The study measured age-related changes in TCR beta repertoire diversity using deep sequencing normalized with unique cDNA molecular identifiers. The donors were split into four age groups: young (average 16 years), middle-aged (roughly 39), aged (approximately 60) and long-lived (approximately 80). To avoid experimental bias, donors of different ages were distributed randomly across sequencing lanes. Using the same blood draw, the study looked at two additional independent replicas of 1 million unique cDNA reads for two donors, one aged 18 to 29 and the other aged 80 or older.

A remark on this clonotype: Which antigen it targets is not known. Within one base of it there is no much larger clone, and no base qualities were kept.

Measured from the cysteine to the phenylalanine, the CDR3 is 15 residues long. Just the 45-base CDR3 DNA is kept, in frame starting at base 1. In the germline V gene, CDR1 corresponds to MDHEN and CDR2 to SYDVKM. For this chain, trimming is 4 bases at the V end and 6 bases at the J end, and the number of junction bases without a gene match is 7. General study outcomes and caveats: Because the CMV infection status of the donors was unknown, age-related changes in expanded clonotypes may potentially have been confounded. The long-lived group showed more naive CD4+ T cells, fewer expanded clones and increased TCR diversity than the aged group, suggesting age selection. A strong correlation was found between observed TCR beta diversity and the percentage of naive T cells measured by flow cytometry. Since profiling was done on bulk unsorted PBMCs, naive and antigen-experienced compartments could not be conclusively compared. As age increased, observed TCR beta diversity per million T cells dropped in a roughly linear way, and a significant reduction was already evident by age 40. Estimates of total diversity from one million sequenced T cells were regarded as lower bounds and underestimates.

The approximately 39 donors, aged 6 to 90 years, were systemically healthy Caucasian individuals from Russia. Each donor gave approximately 9.3 milliliters of peripheral blood, collected into EDTA-treated Vacutainer tubes. Ficoll-Paque density-gradient centrifugation was used to isolate PBMCs, with at least 6 million per sample. Trizol reagent was used to extract total RNA from PBMCs, with at least 6 micrograms per sample. For every donor, an aliquot of PBMCs went through flow cytometry to measure the percentages of naive CD45RAhigh/CD27high T cells. Library preparation employed 5' RACE. A second roughly 7 to 11 cycle PCR used a sample-barcoded 5' primer and a J-beta primer mix. Each TCR beta cDNA molecule received a unique molecular identifier from a template-switch 5' adaptor carrying 12 random nucleotides. Each sample yielded at least 2.5 million CDR3-containing paired-end reads. The Mint cDNA synthesis kit, primed by a TRBC-specific oligonucleotide, was used to synthesize first-strand cDNA from all RNA. Following uracil-DNA glycosylase treatment, a first 18-cycle PCR with universal primers M1SS and BC2_uni_R was performed on all cDNA. Concerning the study's data processing: For normalization, 1 million high-quality reads, each with a distinct molecular identifier, were randomly selected from each sample. Instead of being binned into consensus sequences, reads that shared molecular identifiers were thrown out. MiTCR, set to a Q25 quality threshold and the strictest error-elimination algorithm, was used for CDR3 identification, clonotype clustering and error correction. A nonparametric unseen species model using Euler transformation provided a lower-bound estimate of total TCR beta diversity. TCRdb's own reprocessing of the public reads used fastp at Q25 and MiXCR and kept productive beta chains. All rows with the same CDR3 protein become a single entry with the most common DNA and genes. In this record, the V and J calls reflect TCRdb's handling and not the investigators' own analysis. The table for this sample lists 1.5 million to 2 million distinct CDR3 sequences; 35% to 50% of them were counted only once. The biggest ten clones account for under 25% of the sample.

Recombination connected TRBV28 to TRBJ2-3; TRBD2 lines up with 10 middle nucleotides. Sequencing used blood. The TCR sequence derives from a human donor in good health. The encoded CDR3 is CASSSMSGGEDTQYF. The bases read TGTGCCAGCAGTTCCATGAGCGGGGGGGAGGATACGCAGTATTTT.